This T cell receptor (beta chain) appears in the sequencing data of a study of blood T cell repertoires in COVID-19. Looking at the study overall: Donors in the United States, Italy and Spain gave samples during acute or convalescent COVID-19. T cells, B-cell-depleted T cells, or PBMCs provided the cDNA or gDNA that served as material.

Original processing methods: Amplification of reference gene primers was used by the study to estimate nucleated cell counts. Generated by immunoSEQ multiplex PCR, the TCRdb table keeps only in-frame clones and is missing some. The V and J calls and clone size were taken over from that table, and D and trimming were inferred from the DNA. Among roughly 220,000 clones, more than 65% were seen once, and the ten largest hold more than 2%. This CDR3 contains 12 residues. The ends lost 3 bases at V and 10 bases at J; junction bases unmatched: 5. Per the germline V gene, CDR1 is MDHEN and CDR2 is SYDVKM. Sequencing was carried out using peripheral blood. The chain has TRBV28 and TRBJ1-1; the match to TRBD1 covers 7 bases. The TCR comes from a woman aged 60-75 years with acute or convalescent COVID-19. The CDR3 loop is CASSFRQGTAFF. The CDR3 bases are TGTGCCAGCAGTTTCCGACAGGGAACAGCTTTCTTT.